The 3 T cell receptor beta chains given below trace back to one sample, sequenced in a study of memory CD4+ T cells and cytomegalovirus serostatus. TCRdb's table, derived via immunoSEQ multiplex PCR, lists solely in-frame clones and lacks some. The data show some 73,000 clones, around 78% seen once. The sort gate was single viable CD3+CD4+CD8-CD45RO+ cells for memory CD4+ T cells. Sequenced input: memory CD4+ T cells from blood. Receptors were obtained from an adult in good health and CMV-seropositive.

V gene TRBV9 combines with J gene TRBJ2-5, with a possible D match to TRBD2 (5 bases). The CDR3 contains 15 residues. Germline CDR1 is SGDLS and CDR2 is YYNGEE. Trimming pared 4 bases from V and 4 bases from J, leaving 17 bases between. CDR3 nucleotides: TGTGCCAGCAGCCCCCGGGCTTCCCGGGGAGAGACCCAGTACTTC. Its translation: CASSPRASRGETQYF.

The chain carries TRBV6-4 and TRBJ1-2; TRBD1 matches at 9 bases. CDR1 is MRHNA and CDR2 is SNTAGT in the germline V gene. CDR3 size: 14 residues. Trimming at V came to 3 bases and at J to 7 bases, leaving 6 bases not matched to a gene. CDR3 in amino acids: CASSETGGAGGYTF. CDR3 bases: TGTGCCAGCAGTGAAACAGGGGGCGCGGGTGGCTACACCTTC.

The chain is built from TRBV6-5 and TRBJ1-4; possible D gene TRBD1, 6 bases. Germline V CDR1 and CDR2: MNHEY, SVGAGI. V was cut by 8 bases and J by 7 bases, with 20 bases left in between. The CDR3 extends over 15 amino acids. The CDR3 DNA sequence: TGTGCCAGCCCCCCTAACAGGGTTTGCGGTGAAAAACTGTTTTTT. It translates to CASPPNRVCGEKLFF.